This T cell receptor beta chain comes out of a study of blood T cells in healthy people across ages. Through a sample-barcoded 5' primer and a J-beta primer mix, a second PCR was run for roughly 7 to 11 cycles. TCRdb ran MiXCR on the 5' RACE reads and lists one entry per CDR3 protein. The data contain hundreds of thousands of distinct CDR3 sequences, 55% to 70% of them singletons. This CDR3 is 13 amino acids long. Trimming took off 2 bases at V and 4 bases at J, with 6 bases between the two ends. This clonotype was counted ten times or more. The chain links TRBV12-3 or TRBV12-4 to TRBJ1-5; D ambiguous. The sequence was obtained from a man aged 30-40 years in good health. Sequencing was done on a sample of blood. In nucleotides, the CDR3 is TGTGCCAGCAGTTTATCCGTGAATCAGCCCCAGCATTTT. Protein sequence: CASSLSVNQPQHF.